The rows below give T cell receptor beta chains drawn from one sample of a study of CD8+ T cells in alopecia areata. Profiling relied on immunoSEQ multiplex PCR, and the TCRdb table lists in-frame clones only, not all of them. The sample has about 82,000 clones; about 53% are singletons. Material: NKG2D-high CD8+ T cells sorted from blood. Source of these receptors: a human donor with alopecia areata. The CDR3 runs from the conserved cysteine through the conserved F or W. D genes are given only for firm matches. Some rows mark clone size as missing; the rest say once, few, many or name a class of expanded clone.

size: .; J: TRBJ2-5; D: .; V: TRBV11-3; DNA: TGTGCCAGCAGCTTAGATTATAATGAAGAGACCCAGTACTTC; CDR3: CASSLDYNEETQYF
size: few; J: TRBJ1-2; D: TRBD1; V: TRBV6-5; DNA: TGTGCCAGCAGCCCTCCCGGGACAGGGCATGGCTACACCTTC; CDR3: CASSPPGTGHGYTF
size: once; J: TRBJ2-3; D: .; V: TRBV7-2; DNA: TGTGCCAGCAGCTTAACAGATACGCAGTATTTT; CDR3: CASSLTDTQYF
size: few; J: TRBJ2-7; D: TRBD1; V: TRBV19; DNA: TGTGCCAGTGGGGCCGGGACAGGACCCTACGAGCAGTACTTC; CDR3: CASGAGTGPYEQYF
size: few; J: TRBJ2-7; D: TRBD1; V: TRBV5-1; DNA: TGCGCCAGCAGCTCCGGACAGGGCAGCTCCTACGAGCAGTACTTC; CDR3: CASSSGQGSSYEQYF
size: .; J: TRBJ2-7; D: .; V: TRBV29-1; DNA: TGCAGCGTTGAAAGGGTACCGTACGAGCAGTACTTC; CDR3: CSVERVPYEQYF
size: .; J: TRBJ1-2; D: .; V: TRBV29-1; DNA: TGCAGCGTTGAAGCCGCCGGTGGCTACACCTTC; CDR3: CSVEAAGGYTF
size: .; J: TRBJ2-5; D: .; V: TRBV13; DNA: TGTGCCAGCAGCTTAGGAGGCAATCTAGAGACCCAGTACTTC; CDR3: CASSLGGNLETQYF
size: once; J: TRBJ2-7; D: .; V: TRBV28; DNA: TGTGCCAGCACCCTACGCCCCGACAGGACGGTAAACTACGAGCAGTACTTC; CDR3: CASTLRPDRTVNYEQYF
size: .; J: TRBJ2-1; D: .; V: TRBV7-9; DNA: TGTGCCAGCGTGACCGCCCTTGATGAGCAGTTCTTC; CDR3: CASVTALDEQFF
size: few; J: TRBJ1-4; D: .; V: TRBV28; DNA: TGTGCCAGCAGCCAGGGGCACTCTAATGAAAAACTGTTTTTT; CDR3: CASSQGHSNEKLFF
size: few; J: TRBJ2-7; D: .; V: TRBV19; DNA: TGTGCCAGTAGTATCAGCAGGGATCCCTTTTACGAGCAGTACTTC; CDR3: CASSISRDPFYEQYF
size: .; J: TRBJ2-7; D: .; V: TRBV29-1; DNA: TGCAGCGTTGTGATGGAATCCTACGAGCAGTACTTC; CDR3: CSVVMESYEQYF
size: .; J: TRBJ1-1; D: .; V: TRBV13; DNA: TGTGCCAGCAGCCTGACAATGTACTGGGGAGAAACTGAAGCTTTCTTT; CDR3: CASSLTMYWGETEAFF
size: once; J: TRBJ1-1; D: .; V: TRBV6-5; DNA: TGTGCCAGCAGCTCGTTTGGGGGCCTCACTGAAGCTTTCTTT; CDR3: CASSSFGGLTEAFF
size: .; J: TRBJ2-7; D: .; V: TRBV30; DNA: TGTGCCTGGACCCATCGGGGGTACTCCTACGAGCAGTACTTC; CDR3: CAWTHRGYSYEQYF
size: .; J: TRBJ2-5; D: TRBD2; V: TRBV15; DNA: TGTGCCACCAGATCCCCTAGCGGGATGGTCCAGTACTTC; CDR3: CATRSPSGMVQYF
size: .; J: TRBJ2-1; D: TRBD2; V: TRBV28; DNA: TGTGCCAGCAGTTTATCGTCCGGCGGGGGGGCCGCCAATGAGCAGTTCTTC; CDR3: CASSLSSGGGAANEQFF
size: .; J: TRBJ1-1; D: .; V: TRBV6-1; DNA: TGTGCCACCCTGGTACTACCGAACACTGAAGCTTTCTTT; CDR3: CATLVLPNTEAFF
size: few; J: TRBJ2-2; D: .; V: TRBV29-1; DNA: TGCAGCGTTGTAAAAGGGTCCGGGGAGCTGTTTTTT; CDR3: CSVVKGSGELFF
size: .; J: TRBJ2-3; D: .; V: TRBV4-1; DNA: TGCGCCAGCAGCCAAATAGGCACGAATACGCAGTATTTT; CDR3: CASSQIGTNTQYF
size: .; J: TRBJ2-7; D: .; V: TRBV28; DNA: TGTGCCAGCACCCCGGGCTACGAGCAGTACTTC; CDR3: CASTPGYEQYF
size: .; J: TRBJ2-7; D: .; V: TRBV21-1; DNA: TGTGCCAGCAGCAAAGTCTCAGGACAAGGACCCACGAGCTCCTACGAGCAGTACTTC; CDR3: CASSKVSGQGPTSSYEQYF
size: .; J: TRBJ2-7; D: TRBD2; V: TRBV27; DNA: TGTGCCAGCAGTTTCGATAGCGGGAGCGAGCAGTACTTC; CDR3: CASSFDSGSEQYF
size: .; J: TRBJ1-5; D: TRBD1; V: TRBV6-6; DNA: TGTGCCAGCAGTATGTCCAGGGGGTTCGACGAGCCCCAGCATTTT; CDR3: CASSMSRGFDEPQHF
size: .; J: TRBJ1-1; D: TRBD1; V: TRBV4-1; DNA: TGCGCCAGCAGCCAGGCGTACAGGGGTGGGGACACTGAAGCTTTCTTT; CDR3: CASSQAYRGGDTEAFF